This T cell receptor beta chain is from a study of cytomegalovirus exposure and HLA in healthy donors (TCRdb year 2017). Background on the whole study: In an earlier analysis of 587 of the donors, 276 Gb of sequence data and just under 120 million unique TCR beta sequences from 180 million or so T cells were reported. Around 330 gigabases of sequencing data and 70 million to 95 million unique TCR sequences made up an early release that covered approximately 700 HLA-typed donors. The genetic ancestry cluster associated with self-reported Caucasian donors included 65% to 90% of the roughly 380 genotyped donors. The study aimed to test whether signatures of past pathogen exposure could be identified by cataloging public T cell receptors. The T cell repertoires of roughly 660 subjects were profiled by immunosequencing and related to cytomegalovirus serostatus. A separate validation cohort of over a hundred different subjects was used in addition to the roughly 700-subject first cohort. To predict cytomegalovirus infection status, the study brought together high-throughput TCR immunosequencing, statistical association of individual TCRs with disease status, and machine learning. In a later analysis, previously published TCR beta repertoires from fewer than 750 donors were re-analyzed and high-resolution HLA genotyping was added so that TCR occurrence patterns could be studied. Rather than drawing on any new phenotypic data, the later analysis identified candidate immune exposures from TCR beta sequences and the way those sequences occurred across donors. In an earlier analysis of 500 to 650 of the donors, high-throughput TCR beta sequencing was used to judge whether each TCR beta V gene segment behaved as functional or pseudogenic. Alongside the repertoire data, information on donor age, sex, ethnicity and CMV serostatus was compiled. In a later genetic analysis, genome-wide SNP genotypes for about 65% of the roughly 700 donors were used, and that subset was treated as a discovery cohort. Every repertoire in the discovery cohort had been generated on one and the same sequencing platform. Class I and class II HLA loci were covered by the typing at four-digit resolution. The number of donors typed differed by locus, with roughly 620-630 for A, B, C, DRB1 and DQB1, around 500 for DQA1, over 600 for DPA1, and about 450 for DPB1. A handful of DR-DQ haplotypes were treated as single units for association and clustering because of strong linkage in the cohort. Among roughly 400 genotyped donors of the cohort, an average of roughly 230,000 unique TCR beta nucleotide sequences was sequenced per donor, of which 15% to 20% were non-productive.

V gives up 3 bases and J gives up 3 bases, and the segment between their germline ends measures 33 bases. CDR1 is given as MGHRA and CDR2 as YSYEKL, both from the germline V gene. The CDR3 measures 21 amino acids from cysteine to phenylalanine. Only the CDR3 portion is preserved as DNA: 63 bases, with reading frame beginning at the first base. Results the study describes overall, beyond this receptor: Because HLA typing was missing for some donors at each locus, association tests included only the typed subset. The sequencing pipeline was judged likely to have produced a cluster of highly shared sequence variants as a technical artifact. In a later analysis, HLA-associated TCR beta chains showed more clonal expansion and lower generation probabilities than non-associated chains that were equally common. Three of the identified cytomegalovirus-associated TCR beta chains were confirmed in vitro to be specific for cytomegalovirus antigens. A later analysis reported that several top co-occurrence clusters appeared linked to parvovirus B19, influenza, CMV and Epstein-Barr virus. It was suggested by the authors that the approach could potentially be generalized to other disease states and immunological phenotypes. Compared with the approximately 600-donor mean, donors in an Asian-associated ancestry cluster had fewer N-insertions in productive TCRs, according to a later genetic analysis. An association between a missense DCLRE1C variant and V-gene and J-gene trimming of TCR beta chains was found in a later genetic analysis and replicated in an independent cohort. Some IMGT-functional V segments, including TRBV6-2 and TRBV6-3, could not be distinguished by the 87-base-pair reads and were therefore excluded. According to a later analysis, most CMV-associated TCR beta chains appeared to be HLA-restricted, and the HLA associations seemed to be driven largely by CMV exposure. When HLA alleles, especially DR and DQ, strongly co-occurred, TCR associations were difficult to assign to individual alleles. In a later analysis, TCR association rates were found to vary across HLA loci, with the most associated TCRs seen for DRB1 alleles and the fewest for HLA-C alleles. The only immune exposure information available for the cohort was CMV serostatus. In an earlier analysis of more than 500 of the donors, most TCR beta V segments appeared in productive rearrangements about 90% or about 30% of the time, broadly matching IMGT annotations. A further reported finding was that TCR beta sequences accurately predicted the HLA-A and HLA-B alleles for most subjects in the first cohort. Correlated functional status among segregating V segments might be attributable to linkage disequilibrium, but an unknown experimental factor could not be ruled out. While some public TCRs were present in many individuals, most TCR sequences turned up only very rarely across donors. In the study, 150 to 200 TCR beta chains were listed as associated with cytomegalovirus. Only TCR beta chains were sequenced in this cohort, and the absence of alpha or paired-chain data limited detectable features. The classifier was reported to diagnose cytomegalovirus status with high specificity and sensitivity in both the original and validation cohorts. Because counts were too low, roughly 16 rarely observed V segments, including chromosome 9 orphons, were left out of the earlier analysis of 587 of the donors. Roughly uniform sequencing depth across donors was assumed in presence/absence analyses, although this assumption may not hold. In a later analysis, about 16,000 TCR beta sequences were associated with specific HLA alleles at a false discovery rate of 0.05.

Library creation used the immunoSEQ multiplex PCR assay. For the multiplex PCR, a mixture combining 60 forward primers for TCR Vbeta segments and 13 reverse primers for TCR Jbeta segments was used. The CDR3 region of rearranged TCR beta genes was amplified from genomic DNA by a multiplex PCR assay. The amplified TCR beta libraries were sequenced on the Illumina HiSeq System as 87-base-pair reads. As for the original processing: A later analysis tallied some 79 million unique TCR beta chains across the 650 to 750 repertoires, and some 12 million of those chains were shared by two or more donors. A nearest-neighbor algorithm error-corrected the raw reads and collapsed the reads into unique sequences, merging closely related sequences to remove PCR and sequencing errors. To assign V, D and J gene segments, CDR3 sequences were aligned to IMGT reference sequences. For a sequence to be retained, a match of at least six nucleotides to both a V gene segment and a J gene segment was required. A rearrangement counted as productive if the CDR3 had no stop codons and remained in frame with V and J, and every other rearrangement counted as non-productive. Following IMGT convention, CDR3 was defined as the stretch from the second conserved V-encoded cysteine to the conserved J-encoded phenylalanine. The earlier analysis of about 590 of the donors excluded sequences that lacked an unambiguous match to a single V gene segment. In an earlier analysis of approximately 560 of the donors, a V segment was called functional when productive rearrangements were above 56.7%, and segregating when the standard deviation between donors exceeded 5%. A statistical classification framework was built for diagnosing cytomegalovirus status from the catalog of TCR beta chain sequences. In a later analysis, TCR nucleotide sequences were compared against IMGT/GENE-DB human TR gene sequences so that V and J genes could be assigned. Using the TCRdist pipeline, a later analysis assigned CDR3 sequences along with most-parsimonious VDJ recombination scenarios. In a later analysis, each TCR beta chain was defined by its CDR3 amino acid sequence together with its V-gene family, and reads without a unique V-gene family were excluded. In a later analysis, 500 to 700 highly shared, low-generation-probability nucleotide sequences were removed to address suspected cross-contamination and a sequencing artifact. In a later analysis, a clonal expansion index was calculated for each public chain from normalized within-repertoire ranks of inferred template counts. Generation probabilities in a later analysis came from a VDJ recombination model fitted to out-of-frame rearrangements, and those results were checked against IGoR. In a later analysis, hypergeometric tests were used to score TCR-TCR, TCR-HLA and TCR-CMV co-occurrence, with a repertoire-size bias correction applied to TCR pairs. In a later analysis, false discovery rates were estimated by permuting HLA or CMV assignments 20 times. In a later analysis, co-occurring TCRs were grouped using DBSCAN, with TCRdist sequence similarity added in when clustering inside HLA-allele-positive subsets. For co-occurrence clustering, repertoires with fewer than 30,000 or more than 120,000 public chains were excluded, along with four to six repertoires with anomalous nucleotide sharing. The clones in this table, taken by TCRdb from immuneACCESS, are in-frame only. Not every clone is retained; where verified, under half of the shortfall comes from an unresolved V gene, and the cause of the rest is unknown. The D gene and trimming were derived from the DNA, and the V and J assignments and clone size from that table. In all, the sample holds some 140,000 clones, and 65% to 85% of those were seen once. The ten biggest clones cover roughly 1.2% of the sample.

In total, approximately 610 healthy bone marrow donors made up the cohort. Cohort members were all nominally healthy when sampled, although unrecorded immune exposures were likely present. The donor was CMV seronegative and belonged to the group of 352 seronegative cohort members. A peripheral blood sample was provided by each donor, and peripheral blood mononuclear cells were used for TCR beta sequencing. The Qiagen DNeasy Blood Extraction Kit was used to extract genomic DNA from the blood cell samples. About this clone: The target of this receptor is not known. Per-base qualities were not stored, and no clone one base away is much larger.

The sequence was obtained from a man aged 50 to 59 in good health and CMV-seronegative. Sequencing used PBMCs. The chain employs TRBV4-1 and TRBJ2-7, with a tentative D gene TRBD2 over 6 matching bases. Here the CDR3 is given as CASSHPTKGRTRVDGGYEQYF. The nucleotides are TGCGCCAGCAGCCACCCGACGAAGGGCAGAACCAGGGTTGACGGGGGCTACGAGCAGTACTTC.